This TCR beta chain was recovered during a study of cytomegalovirus exposure and HLA in healthy donors. Study-wide points: Later, TCR association rates were found to vary by HLA locus, highest for DRB1 and lowest for HLA-C.

13 Jbeta primers and 60 Vbeta primers were used for the PCR. Sequencing was performed with immunoSEQ multiplex PCR; in TCRdb, only in-frame clones are kept and a portion is missing. In the table there are fewer than 130,000 clones, over 60% of which are singletons. Details on this clone: The target antigen is unknown.

The sequenced sample was PBMCs. This receptor was obtained from a woman aged 55-75 years in good health and CMV-seropositive.

This CDR3 is CAIWGQESYGYTF. CDR3 sequence (DNA): TGTGCCATCTGGGGACAGGAGAGCTATGGCTACACCTTC. This chain links TRBV10-3 with TRBJ1-2, with 8 bases fitting TRBD1. V shed 8 bases, J shed 4 bases, and the junction held 6 bases outside the gene matches. The CDR3 is 13 amino acids. Germline values: CDR1 ENHRY, CDR2 SYGVKD.